The clone carrying this T cell receptor (beta chain) appeared a few times. Antigen specificity is unknown. These data originate in a study of T cell repertoires in cytomegalovirus infection. In the study overall: Based on public TCR beta signatures, there were indications of CMV infection and of a matching HLA type. Study conclusions and caveats: Individuals carrying CMV plus the relevant HLA were identified by cumulative frequency of public TCR beta families. Dominating the ex vivo response were TCR beta clonotypes that were CMV-specific and HLA-C-restricted.

TCRdb fed the reads into MiXCR, producing one record per CDR3 protein. The sample contains over 100,000 distinct CDR3 sequences, over 9.5% of which appear only once. The CDR3 consists of 12 residues. Per germline, CDR1 SGHTA and CDR2 FQGNSA. Unmatched junction bases numbered 5, after V lost 4 bases and J lost 11 bases. The sequenced material came from PBMCs, sequenced either directly or after in vitro stimulation (not recorded which). The clonotype was recovered from a human donor in good health (CMV status not recorded). Some clones in this sample may be carry-over from other donors' samples. The J gene is TRBJ1-2, the V gene TRBV7-2; 9 bases align to TRBD1. The DNA for the CDR3 is TGTGCCAGCAGCTCCCGGACAGGGGTTTACACCTTC. Translated: CASSSRTGVYTF.